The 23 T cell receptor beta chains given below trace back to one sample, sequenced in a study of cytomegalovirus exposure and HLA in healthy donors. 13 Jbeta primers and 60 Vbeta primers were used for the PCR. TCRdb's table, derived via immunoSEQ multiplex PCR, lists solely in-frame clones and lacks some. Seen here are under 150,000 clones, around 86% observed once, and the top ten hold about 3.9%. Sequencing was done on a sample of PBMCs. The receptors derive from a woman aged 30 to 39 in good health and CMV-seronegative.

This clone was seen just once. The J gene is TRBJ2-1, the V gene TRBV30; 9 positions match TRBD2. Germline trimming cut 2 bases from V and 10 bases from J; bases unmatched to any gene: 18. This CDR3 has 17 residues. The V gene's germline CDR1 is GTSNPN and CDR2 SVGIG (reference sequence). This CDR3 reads CAWSNGLASSHLGEQFF. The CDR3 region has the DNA TGTGCCTGGAGTAACGGACTAGCGAGCTCACATTTAGGCGAGCAGTTCTTC.

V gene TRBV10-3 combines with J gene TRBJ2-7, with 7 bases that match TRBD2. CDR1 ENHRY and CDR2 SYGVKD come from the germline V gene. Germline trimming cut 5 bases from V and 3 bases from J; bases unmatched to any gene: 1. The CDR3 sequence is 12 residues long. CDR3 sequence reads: CAISPSGYEQYF. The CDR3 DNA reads TGTGCCATCAGTCCTAGCGGCTACGAGCAGTACTTC.

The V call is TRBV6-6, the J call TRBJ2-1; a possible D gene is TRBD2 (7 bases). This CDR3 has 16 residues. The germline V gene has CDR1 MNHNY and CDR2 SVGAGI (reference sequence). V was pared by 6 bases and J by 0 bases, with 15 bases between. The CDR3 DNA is TGTGCCAGCAGGGGACGGGGGGCGAGCTCCTACAATGAGCAGTTCTTC. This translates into CASRGRGASSYNEQFF.

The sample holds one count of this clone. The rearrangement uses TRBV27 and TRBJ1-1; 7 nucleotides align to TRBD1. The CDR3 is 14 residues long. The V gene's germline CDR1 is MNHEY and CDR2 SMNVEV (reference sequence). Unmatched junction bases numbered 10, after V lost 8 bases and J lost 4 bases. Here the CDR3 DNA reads TGTGCCAGCGGAAACAGGGGAAGCGGCACTGAAGCTTTCTTT. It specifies CASGNRGSGTEAFF.

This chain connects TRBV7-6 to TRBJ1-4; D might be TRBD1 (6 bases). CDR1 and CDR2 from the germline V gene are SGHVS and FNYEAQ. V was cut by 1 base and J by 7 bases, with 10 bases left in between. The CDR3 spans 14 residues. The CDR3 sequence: CASSLEDSGEKLFF. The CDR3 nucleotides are TGTGCCAGCAGCTTAGAGGACAGTGGTGAAAAACTGTTTTTT.

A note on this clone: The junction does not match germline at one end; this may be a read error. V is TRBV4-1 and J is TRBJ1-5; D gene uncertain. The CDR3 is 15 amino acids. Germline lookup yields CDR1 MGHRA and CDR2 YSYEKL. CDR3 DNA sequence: TGCGCCAGCAGCCATGTCTCCAATAGCAATCAGCCTCAGCATTTT. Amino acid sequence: CASSHVSNSNQPQHF.

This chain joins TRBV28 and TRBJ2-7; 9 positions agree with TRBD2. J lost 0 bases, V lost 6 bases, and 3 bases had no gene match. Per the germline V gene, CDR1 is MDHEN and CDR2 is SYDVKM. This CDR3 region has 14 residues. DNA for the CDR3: TGTGCCAGCAGAGGTAGCGGGAGCTCCTACGAGCAGTACTTC. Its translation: CASRGSGSSYEQYF.

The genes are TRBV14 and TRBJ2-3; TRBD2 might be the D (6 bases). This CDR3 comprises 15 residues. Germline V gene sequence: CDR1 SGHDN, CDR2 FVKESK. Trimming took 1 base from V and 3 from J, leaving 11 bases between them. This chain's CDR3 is CASSQALAPTDTQYF. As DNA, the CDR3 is TGTGCCAGCAGCCAAGCTCTAGCGCCGACAGATACGCAGTATTTT.

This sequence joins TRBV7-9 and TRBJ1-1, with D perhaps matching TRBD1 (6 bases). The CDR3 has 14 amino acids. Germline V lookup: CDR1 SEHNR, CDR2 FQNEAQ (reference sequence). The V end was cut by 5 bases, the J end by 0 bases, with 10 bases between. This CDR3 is CASSPGQMNTEAFF. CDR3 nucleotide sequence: TGTGCCAGCAGCCCCGGACAGATGAACACTGAAGCTTTCTTT.

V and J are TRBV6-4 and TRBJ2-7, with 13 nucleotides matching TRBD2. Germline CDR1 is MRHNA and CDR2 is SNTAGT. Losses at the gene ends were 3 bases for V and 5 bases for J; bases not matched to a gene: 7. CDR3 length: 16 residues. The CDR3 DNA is TGTGCCAGCAGTGAACTAGCGGGAGGGCGAATCCACGAGCAGTACTTC. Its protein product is CASSELAGGRIHEQYF.

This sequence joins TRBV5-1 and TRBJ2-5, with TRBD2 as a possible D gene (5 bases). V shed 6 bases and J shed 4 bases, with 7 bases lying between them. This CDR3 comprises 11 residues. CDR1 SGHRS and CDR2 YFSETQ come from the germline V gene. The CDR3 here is CASKGGETQYF. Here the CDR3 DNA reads TGCGCCAGCAAAGGAGGAGAGACCCAGTACTTC.

The CDR3 bases are TGTGCCAGCAGTTTATTGATCCTAGCGGGGGATTTAAGCTCCTACAATGAGCAGTTCTTC. Its protein is CASSLLILAGDLSSYNEQFF. V and J are TRBV28 and TRBJ2-1; TRBD2 agrees at 10 bases. V gave up 1 base and J gave up 0 bases; unmatched junction bases: 12. The CDR3 sequence is 20 residues long. Germline V gene sequence: CDR1 MDHEN, CDR2 SYDVKM. The full variable domain, rest sourced from reference TRBV28 and TRBJ2-1, is DVKVTQSSRYLVKRTGEKVFLECVQDMDHENMFWYRQDPGLGLRLIYFSYDVKMKEKGDIPEGYSVSREKKERFSLILESASTNQTSMYLCASSLLILAGDLSSYNEQFFGPGTRLTVL.

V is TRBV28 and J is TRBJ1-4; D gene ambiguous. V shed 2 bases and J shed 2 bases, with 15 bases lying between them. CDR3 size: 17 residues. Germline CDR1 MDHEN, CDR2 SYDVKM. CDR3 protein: CASSLLPSGSTNEKLFF. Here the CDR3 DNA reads TGTGCCAGCAGTTTACTCCCGTCCGGTTCGACTAATGAAAAACTGTTTTTT.

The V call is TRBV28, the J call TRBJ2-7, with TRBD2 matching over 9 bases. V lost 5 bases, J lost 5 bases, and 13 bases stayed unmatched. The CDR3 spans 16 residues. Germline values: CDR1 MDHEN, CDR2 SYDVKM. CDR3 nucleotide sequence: TGTGCCAGCAGTCCCATAGCGGGAGCAGGTGGCGACGAGCAGTACTTC. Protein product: CASSPIAGAGGDEQYF. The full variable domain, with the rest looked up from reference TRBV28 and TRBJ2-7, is DVKVTQSSRYLVKRTGEKVFLECVQDMDHENMFWYRQDPGLGLRLIYFSYDVKMKEKGDIPEGYSVSREKKERFSLILESASTNQTSMYLCASSPIAGAGGDEQYFGPGTRLTVT.

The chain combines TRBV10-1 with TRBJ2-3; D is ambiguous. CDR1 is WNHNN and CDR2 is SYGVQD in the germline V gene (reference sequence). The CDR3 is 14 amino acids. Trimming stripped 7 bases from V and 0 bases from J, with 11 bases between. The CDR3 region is CASMAGLSTDTQYF. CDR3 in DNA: TGCGCCAGCATGGCAGGCCTTAGCACAGATACGCAGTATTTT.

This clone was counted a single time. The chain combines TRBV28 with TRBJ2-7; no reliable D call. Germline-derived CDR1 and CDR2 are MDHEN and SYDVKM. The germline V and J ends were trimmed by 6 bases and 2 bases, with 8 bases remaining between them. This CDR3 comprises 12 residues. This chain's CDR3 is CASSYRTYEQYF. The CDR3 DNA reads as TGTGCCAGCAGCTACAGAACCTACGAGCAGTACTTC.

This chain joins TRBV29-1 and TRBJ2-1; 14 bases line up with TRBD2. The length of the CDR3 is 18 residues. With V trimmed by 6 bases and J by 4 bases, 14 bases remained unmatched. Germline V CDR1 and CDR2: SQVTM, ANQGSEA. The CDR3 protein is CSVVGTSGSPSGYNEQFF. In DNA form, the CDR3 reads TGCAGCGTGGTGGGGACTAGCGGGAGTCCATCTGGATACAATGAGCAGTTCTTC.

This CDR3 is CASSETTGLPLHF. The CDR3 DNA reads as TGTGCCAGCAGCGAAACCACTGGGCTACCCCTCCACTTT. The V and J genes are TRBV27 and TRBJ1-6; D is undetermined. Germline CDR1 MNHEY, CDR2 SMNVEV (reference sequence). The V end was cut by 6 bases, the J end by 12 bases, with 15 bases between. The CDR3 totals 13 residues.

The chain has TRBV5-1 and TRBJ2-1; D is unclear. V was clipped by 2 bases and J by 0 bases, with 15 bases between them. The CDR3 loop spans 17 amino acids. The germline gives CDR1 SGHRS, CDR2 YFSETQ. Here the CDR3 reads CASSLAGSESSYNEQFF. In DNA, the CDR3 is TGCGCCAGCAGCTTAGCTGGAAGCGAAAGCTCCTACAATGAGCAGTTCTTC. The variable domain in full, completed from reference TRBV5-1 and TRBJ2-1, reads KAGVTQTPRYLIKTRGQQVTLSCSPISGHRSVSWYQQTPGQGLQFLFEYFSETQRNKGNFPGRFSGRQFSNSRSEMNVSTLELGDSALYLCASSLAGSESSYNEQFFGPGTRLTVL.

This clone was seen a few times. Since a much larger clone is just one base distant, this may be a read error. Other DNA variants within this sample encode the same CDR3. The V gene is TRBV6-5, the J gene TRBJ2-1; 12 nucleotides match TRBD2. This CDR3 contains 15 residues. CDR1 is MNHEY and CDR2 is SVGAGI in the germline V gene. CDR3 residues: CASSDSTSGSNEQFF. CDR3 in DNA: TGTGCCAGCAGTGACTCGACTAGCGGGAGCAATGAGCAGTTCTTC.

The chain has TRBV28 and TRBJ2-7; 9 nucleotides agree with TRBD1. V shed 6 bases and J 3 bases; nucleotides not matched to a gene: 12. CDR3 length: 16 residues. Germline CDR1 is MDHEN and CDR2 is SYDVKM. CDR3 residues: CASRRSGTGSFYEQYF. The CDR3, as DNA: TGTGCCAGCAGACGTTCCGGGACAGGGTCGTTCTACGAGCAGTACTTC.

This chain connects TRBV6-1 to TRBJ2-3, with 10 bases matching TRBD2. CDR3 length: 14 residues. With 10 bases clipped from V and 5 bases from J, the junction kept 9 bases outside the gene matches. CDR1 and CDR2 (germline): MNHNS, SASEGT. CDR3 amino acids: CATALAGVEDTQYF. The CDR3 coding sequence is TGTGCCACCGCCCTAGCGGGAGTTGAAGATACGCAGTATTTT.

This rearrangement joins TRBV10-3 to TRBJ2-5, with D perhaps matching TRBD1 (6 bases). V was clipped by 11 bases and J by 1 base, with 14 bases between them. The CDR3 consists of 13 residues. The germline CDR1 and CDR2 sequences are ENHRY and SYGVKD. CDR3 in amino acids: CAAQTGIQETQYF. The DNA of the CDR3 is TGTGCCGCCCAGACAGGAATCCAAGAGACCCAGTACTTC.